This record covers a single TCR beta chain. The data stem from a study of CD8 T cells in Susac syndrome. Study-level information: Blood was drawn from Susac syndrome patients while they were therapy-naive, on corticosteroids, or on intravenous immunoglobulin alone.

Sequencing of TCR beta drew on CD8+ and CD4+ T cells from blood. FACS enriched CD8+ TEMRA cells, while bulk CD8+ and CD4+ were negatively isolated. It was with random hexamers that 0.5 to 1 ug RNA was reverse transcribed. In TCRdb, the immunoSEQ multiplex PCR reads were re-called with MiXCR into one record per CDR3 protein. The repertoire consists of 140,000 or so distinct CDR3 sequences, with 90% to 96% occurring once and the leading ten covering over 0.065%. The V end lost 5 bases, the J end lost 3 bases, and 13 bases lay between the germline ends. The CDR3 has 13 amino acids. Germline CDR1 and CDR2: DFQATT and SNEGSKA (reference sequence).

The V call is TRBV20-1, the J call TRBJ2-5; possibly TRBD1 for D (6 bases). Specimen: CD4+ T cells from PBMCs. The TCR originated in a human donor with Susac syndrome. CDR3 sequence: CSAPTGNKETQYF. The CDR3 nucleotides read TGCAGTGCTCCAACAGGGAACAAAGAGACCCAGTACTTC.